These 18 T cell receptor beta chains share one sample of origin, sequenced in a study of T-cell memory formation after mild COVID-19. TCRdb fed the 5' RACE reads into MiXCR, producing one record per CDR3 protein. This table has 150,000 to 200,000 distinct CDR3 sequences, roughly 10% appearing once. Sequenced material: PBMCs or a T cell subset sorted from them (not recorded which). The receptors shown here come from a man younger than 35 who had mild COVID-19 (a few samples of this study predate the infection). Cell type and time point are not known.

The genes are TRBV4-3 and TRBJ1-1; the D gene is possibly TRBD1 (6 bases). Germline values: CDR1 LGHNA, CDR2 YSLEER. The CDR3 spans 16 residues. Between the trimmed V and J ends, which lost 0 bases and 0 bases, there was a span of 11 bases. Here the CDR3 DNA reads TGCGCCAGCAGCCAAGACATCCGGGGGCTGAACACTGAAGCTTTCTTT. Translation: CASSQDIRGLNTEAFF.

The chain carries TRBV20-1 and TRBJ2-3; 8 nucleotides match TRBD1. This CDR3 is 15 amino acids long. With V trimmed by 3 bases and J by 0 bases, 5 bases remained unmatched. Germline V gene data show CDR1 as DFQATT and CDR2 as SNEGSKA (reference sequence). The CDR3 loop is CSARWTGYSTDTQYF. In nucleotides, the CDR3 is TGCAGTGCTAGGTGGACAGGGTACAGCACAGATACGCAGTATTTT.

The rearrangement uses TRBV7-9 and TRBJ2-3, with D possibly matching TRBD1 (6 bases). Trimming removed 6 bases at V and 5 bases at J, with 12 bases between. Germline assignment: CDR1 SEHNR and CDR2 FQNEAQ (reference sequence). CDR3 length equals 13 residues. The CDR3 is CASRNRAVDTQYF. The DNA of the CDR3 is TGTGCCAGCAGGAACAGGGCGGTAGATACGCAGTATTTT.

The gene calls are TRBV5-1 and TRBJ1-5; D might be TRBD1 (5 bases). The ends were cut back, 0 bases at V and 7 bases at J, with 11 bases in the middle. The germline CDR1 and CDR2 sequences are SGHRS and YFSETQ. This CDR3 contains 14 residues. In nucleotides, the CDR3 is TGCGCCAGCAGCTTGGTAGGGGATCAACAGCCCCAGCATTTT. Translation: CASSLVGDQQPQHF.

This clonotype was found many times. The CDR3 nucleotides are TGCGCCAGCAGCCGCAGGACCGACACCGGGGAGCTGTTTTTT. Encoded protein: CASSRRTDTGELFF. This chain uses TRBV5-1 with TRBJ2-2, with D unresolved. The V end was cut by 4 bases, the J end by 3 bases, with 10 bases between. The germline gives CDR1 SGHRS, CDR2 YFSETQ. CDR3 length: 14 amino acids.

Only a few counts were recorded for this clonotype. V usage is TRBV5-1 and J usage is TRBJ2-3; 7 nucleotides match TRBD2. The CDR3 contains 14 residues. Unmatched junction bases numbered 2, after V lost 2 bases and J lost 2 bases. Germline values: CDR1 SGHRS, CDR2 YFSETQ. Written as DNA, the CDR3 is TGCGCCAGCAGCTTCGGGGGGTTCACAGATACGCAGTATTTT. This translates into CASSFGGFTDTQYF.

This clonotype was observed a single time. The CDR3 DNA sequence: TGTGCCCGCGGGGGGGGGGCAAACATTCAGCACTTC. Translation gives CARGGGANIQHF. The chain recombines TRBV21-1 with TRBJ2-4; TRBD1 reflects the table's D call only, with no check against the DNA. TRBV21-1 is marked as a pseudogene. The CDR3 length is 12 residues.

V and J are TRBV7-6 and TRBJ2-5, with D possibly matching TRBD1 (6 bases). V lost 2 bases, J lost 5 bases, and 12 bases lay in between. CDR1 and CDR2 from the germline V gene are SGHVS and FNYEAQ. This CDR3 is built from 14 residues. The CDR3 nucleotides read TGTGCCAGCAGCTTAAAGCAGGGGTGGGAGACCCAGTACTTC. Its protein is CASSLKQGWETQYF.

V usage is TRBV29-1 and J usage is TRBJ2-2; TRBD1 might be the D (5 bases). This CDR3 comprises 13 residues. Trimming cost V 3 bases and J 7 bases, with 12 bases left between them. Germline loops: CDR1 SQVTM, CDR2 ANQGSEA. The DNA of the CDR3 is TGCAGCGTTGACCTTTGGGGCGACGGGGAGCTGTTTTTT. Amino acids: CSVDLWGDGELFF.

This clonotype was counted only a few times. The V call is TRBV4-3, the J call TRBJ2-1; D possibly matches TRBD1 or TRBD2 (7 bases each). Germline assignment: CDR1 LGHNA and CDR2 YSLEER. The CDR3 has 16 amino acids. Trimming took 3 bases from V and 4 from J, leaving 16 bases between them. The CDR3 DNA follows: TGCGCCAGCAGCCAGGGGGAGGGACAGCTTTACAATGAGCAGTTCTTC. It specifies CASSQGEGQLYNEQFF.

V and J are TRBV30 and TRBJ2-1; D may be TRBD1 (8 bases). The CDR3 spans 15 residues. Germline CDR1 and CDR2: GTSNPN and SVGIG (reference sequence). Trimming removed 0 bases from V and 5 bases from J, with 14 bases in between. Here the CDR3 reads CAWSVLQGGNNEQFF. CDR3 DNA sequence: TGTGCCTGGAGTGTACTACAGGGGGGGAACAATGAGCAGTTCTTC.

Many counts were recorded for this clonotype. The chain employs TRBV29-1 and TRBJ1-4, with D maybe TRBD1 (5 bases). V was clipped by 7 bases and J by 7 bases, with 16 bases between them. Per germline, CDR1 SQVTM and CDR2 ANQGSEA. CDR3 size: 13 residues. The CDR3 loop is CSASRGAGEKLFF. The DNA of the CDR3 is TGCAGCGCATCACGCGGGGCAGGTGAAAAACTGTTTTTT.

This clonotype was seen ten or more times. V gene TRBV10-3 combines with J gene TRBJ2-6; TRBD1 agrees at 8 bases. V gave up 4 bases and J gave up 2 bases; unmatched junction bases: 4. In germline, CDR1 is ENHRY, CDR2 SYGVKD. The CDR3 contains 16 residues. CDR3: CAISGSRGPGANVLTF. The CDR3 DNA reads TGTGCCATCAGTGGCAGCAGGGGGCCTGGGGCCAACGTCCTGACTTTC.

This clonotype was seen more than once but under ten times. V gene TRBV12-3 or TRBV12-4 combines with J gene TRBJ2-3, with 9 bases aligning to TRBD2. The CDR3 extends over 16 amino acids. V trimming: 5 bases; J trimming: 5 bases; junction bases outside the gene matches: 11. The chain's CDR3 is CASSPARGGARDTQYF. The CDR3, as DNA: TGTGCCAGCAGTCCCGCCCGCGGGGGGGCCAGAGATACGCAGTATTTT.

This clonotype has more than one count but fewer than ten. This rearrangement joins TRBV12-3 or TRBV12-4 to TRBJ2-2; possible D gene TRBD2, 6 bases. The CDR3 is made up of 15 amino acids. The V gene lost 2 bases and the J gene lost 4 bases, with 11 bases spanning the gap. The CDR3 DNA is TGTGCCAGCAGTTTACGTATGGGGGGCACCGGGGAGCTGTTTTTT. The encoded protein is CASSLRMGGTGELFF.

The chain carries TRBV6-2 or TRBV6-3 and TRBJ1-1; unclear D gene. The germline CDR1 and CDR2 sequences are MNHEY and SVGEGT. The CDR3 consists of 17 residues. V was cut by 2 bases and J by 4 bases, with 20 bases left in between. The CDR3 nucleotides are TGTGCCAGCAGTTACCGACTTGGGAGTCTAAGTGGCACTGAAGCTTTCTTT. Translated, it gives CASSYRLGSLSGTEAFF.

The chain uses TRBV28 and TRBJ1-1; the match to TRBD1 covers 7 bases. CDR1 and CDR2 (germline): MDHEN, SYDVKM. Unmatched junction bases numbered 17, after V lost 6 bases and J lost 7 bases. The CDR3 totals 16 residues. Written as DNA, the CDR3 is TGTGCCAGCAGCCCTGTCACTTGGGCAGGGGGAGGTGAAGCTTTCTTT. Its translation is CASSPVTWAGGGEAFF.

The rearrangement uses TRBV24-1 and TRBJ2-3; 11 bases are shared with TRBD1. The germline gives CDR1 KGHDR, CDR2 SFDVKD. The J segment lost 3 bases and the V segment lost 2 bases, leaving 3 bases of the junction unmatched. The CDR3 runs 16 residues. CDR3 region: CATSDSGQGATDTQYF. CDR3 coding DNA: TGTGCCACCAGTGATTCCGGACAGGGGGCAACAGATACGCAGTATTTT.